The rows below give T cell receptor beta chains drawn from one sample of a study of response to subunit inactivated influenza vaccine. A single record per CDR3 protein comes from TCRdb applying MiXCR to the RT-PCR reads. The table includes 490,000 or so distinct CDR3 sequences, approximately 7.6% detected once. Sequencing used PBMCs from blood, obtained less than 25 months after vaccination. The receptors originated from a man between 50 and 69 years old who received an inactivated influenza vaccine. Both conserved end residues are part of each CDR3. A D gene is named only where the DNA matches it firmly. The size of a clone is reported for some rows only, either as once, few or many, or as a class for expanded clones.

>TRBJ1-5|many|15|TRBV7-9|.
CASSPSGVVHQPQHF
TGTGCCAGCAGCCCCAGTGGGGTGGTGCATCAGCCCCAGCATTTT
>TRBJ2-2|many|14|TRBV6-1|.
CASKPRSHTGELFF
TGTGCCAGCAAACCGCGATCGCACACCGGGGAGCTGTTTTTT
>TRBJ2-1|many|17|TRBV15|TRBD2
CATTNDLLAGVYNEQFF
TGTGCCACCACCAATGACCTGCTAGCGGGAGTCTACAATGAGCAGTTCTTC
>TRBJ2-1|.|15|TRBV20-1|TRBD2
CSARDGLADYNEQFF
TGCAGTGCTAGAGACGGACTAGCGGATTACAATGAGCAGTTCTTC
>TRBJ1-1|many|12|TRBV5-1|TRBD1
CASSPGDSEAFF
TGCGCCAGCAGCCCAGGGGACAGTGAAGCTTTCTTT
>TRBJ2-7|many|14|TRBV29-1|.
CSTSDSFSSYEQYF
TGCAGTACCAGTGACAGTTTTTCATCCTACGAGCAGTACTTC
>TRBJ2-3|few|15|TRBV29-1|TRBD2
CSVRGGGGLSDTQYF
TGCAGCGTTCGTGGGGGGGGAGGGCTCTCAGATACGCAGTATTTT
>TRBJ2-7|.|13|TRBV7-2|.
CASSLTRGREQYF
TGTGCCAGCAGCTTAACACGGGGTCGCGAGCAGTACTTC
>TRBJ1-2|few|16|TRBV4-3|TRBD1
CASSQDRTGTHYGYTF
TGCGCCAGCAGCCAAGATAGGACAGGGACTCACTATGGCTACACCTTC
>TRBJ2-3|few|12|TRBV7-9|TRBD2
CATGGRTDTQYF
TGTGCCACGGGGGGGCGGACAGATACGCAGTATTTT
>TRBJ1-2|few|15|TRBV4-2|.
CASSPGRAGAEGYTF
TGTGCCAGCAGCCCTGGAAGGGCAGGGGCCGAAGGCTACACCTTC
>TRBJ1-1|.|16|TRBV5-3|.
CASSLWTVGSGTEAFF
TGTGCCAGCAGCCTCTGGACAGTCGGGAGCGGCACTGAAGCTTTCTTT
>TRBJ2-5|.|14|TRBV6-2/TRBV6-3|.
CASSYGARRETQYF
TGTGCCAGCAGTTACGGTGCTCGAAGAGAGACCCAGTACTTC
>TRBJ2-3|.|16|TRBV5-1|.
CASSPPRQASTDTQYF
TGCGCCAGCAGCCCCCCTCGACAGGCCTCCACAGATACGCAGTATTTT
>TRBJ2-1|few|13|TRBV20-1|.
CSARDSVRHEQFF
TGCAGTGCTAGAGATAGCGTTAGACATGAGCAGTTCTTC
>TRBJ2-5|.|14|TRBV3-1|TRBD1
CASSHRTGVETQYF
TGTGCCAGCAGCCACAGGACAGGGGTGGAGACCCAGTACTTC
>TRBJ1-5|.|15|TRBV20-1|.
CSARDQAGWGQPQHF
TGCAGTGCTAGAGATCAGGCGGGGTGGGGACAGCCCCAGCATTTT
>TRBJ2-5|many|15|TRBV5-1|.
CASSFQGSLQETQYF
TGCGCCAGCAGCTTCCAGGGGTCACTCCAAGAGACCCAGTACTTC
>TRBJ2-3|.|17|TRBV11-2|TRBD2
CASSPWTSGGNTDTQYF
TGTGCCAGCAGCCCCTGGACTAGCGGGGGTAACACAGATACGCAGTATTTT
>TRBJ2-1|many|15|TRBV4-1|.
CASSQDHRGDDEQFF
TGCGCCAGCAGCCAAGATCATAGAGGGGACGATGAGCAGTTCTTC
>TRBJ2-3|.|15|TRBV20-1|.
CSASNLAGRTDTQYF
TGCAGTGCCTCCAACCTGGCGGGACGCACAGATACGCAGTATTTT
>TRBJ2-1|.|10|TRBV20-1|.
CSARLAEQFF
TGCAGTGCTAGGTTGGCTGAGCAGTTCTTC
>TRBJ1-3|few|13|TRBV29-1|.
CSVGDNSGNTIYF
TGCAGCGTTGGCGATAACTCTGGAAACACCATATATTTT
>TRBJ2-1|few|13|TRBV18|.
CASSPPPDNEQFF
TGTGCCAGCTCACCACCGCCAGACAATGAGCAGTTCTTC
>TRBJ2-1|.|13|TRBV7-3|.
CASSLMVGNEQFF
TGTGCCAGCAGCTTAATGGTCGGCAATGAGCAGTTCTTC